This entry concerns a single T cell receptor beta chain. What it binds is not known. At one end, the junction sequence differs from germline, possibly due to a read error. It was RNA transcripts that yielded the amplified TCR beta CDR3 regions. The HTBI primer set was used in a first-round RT-PCR of the TCR CDR3. TCRdb processed the multiplex PCR reads anew with MiXCR; each CDR3 protein has one entry. The sample records about 760,000 distinct CDR3 sequences, approximately 36% being singletons. This record belongs to a study of T cells in Graves' hyperthyroidism and ophthalmopathy. Study in general: It was at initial diagnosis, before any treatment, that peripheral blood was collected. The study's findings and limits: Ophthalmopathy, which appeared later, was predicted by the model a median around 6.5 months before onset.

The CDR3 runs 13 residues. Researchers barred patients who had uncontrolled infection, other autoimmune disease, pregnancy or lactation. Diagnosing involved the use of clinical symptoms, serum thyroxine and TRAb, thyroid ultrasound and orbital computed tomography. Source material: blood. The V gene is TRBV12-3 or TRBV12-4, the J gene TRBJ2-6; D gene ambiguous. The origin of this receptor is a woman aged 35 to 49 with Graves' hyperthyroidism. The CDR3 DNA follows: TGTGCCAGCAGTTTATTGGGCGCCACCGTCCTGACTTTC. This sequence encodes CASSLLGATVLTF.